A single sample gave rise to the 8 T cell receptor beta chains below, sequenced in a study of molecular identifiers for immune sequencing clone quantification. TCRdb re-analysed the PCR reads in MiXCR, keeping a single row per CDR3 protein. This sample has fewer than 45,000 distinct CDR3 sequences, with approximately 20% found just once. Material for sequencing was naive CD8+ T cells from blood, with Jurkat cell RNA spiked in. The subset is: FACS-sorted CD8+CD4-CCR7+CD45RA+ naive T cells. The receptors were gathered from a human donor in good health. Some libraries in this study had Jurkat cell RNA spiked in.

The J gene is TRBJ2-3, the V gene TRBV12-3 or TRBV12-4; D may be TRBD2 (6 bases). Trimming took 6 bases from V and 4 from J, leaving 11 bases between them. There are 13 residues in the CDR3. The CDR3 DNA is TGTGCCAGCAGCCCCGGGGGATCAGATACGCAGTATTTT. Its protein is CASSPGGSDTQYF.

This clonotype was seen ten or more times. This chain links TRBV6-4 with TRBJ1-5, with D uncertain. CDR1 and CDR2 from the germline V gene are MRHNA and SNTAGT. This CDR3 contains 15 residues. Trimming stripped 2 bases from V and 0 bases from J, with 8 bases between. CDR3 amino acids: CASSDHNYSNQPQHF. CDR3 DNA sequence: TGTGCCAGCAGTGACCATAACTATAGCAATCAGCCCCAGCATTTT.

This clonotype is deemed medium-sized. The J gene is TRBJ2-3, the V gene TRBV11-2; no clear D gene. Germline V gene data show CDR1 as SGHAT and CDR2 as FQNNGV. V was cut by 0 bases and J by 0 bases, with 7 bases left in between. The CDR3 contains 15 residues. For the CDR3, the DNA is TGTGCCAGCAGCTTAGATCTGGGCAGCACAGATACGCAGTATTTT. Its protein product is CASSLDLGSTDTQYF.

This clonotype was found many times. The CDR3 region is CASSPAQGQPQHF. As DNA, the CDR3 is TGTGCCAGCAGTCCGGCGCAGGGTCAGCCCCAGCATTTT. The chain carries TRBV5-6 and TRBJ1-5; a weak D match, TRBD1 (5 bases). The V gene lost 5 bases and the J gene lost 6 bases, with 12 bases spanning the gap. CDR3 length: 13 residues. In germline, CDR1 is SGHDT, CDR2 YYEEEE.

A note on this clonotype: A single base separates this from a much larger clone, so it may be a read error. The final CDR3 position lacks the conserved phenylalanine or tryptophan, pointing to a likely read error. In nucleotides, the CDR3 is TGTGCCAGCGGCAGTAGCGGGGCAGATACGCAGTATCTT. Protein product: CASGSSGADTQYL. The rearrangement links TRBV12-3 or TRBV12-4 to TRBJ2-3; the match to TRBD2 covers 8 bases. V dropped 8 bases and J dropped 4; count of bases not matched to a gene: 5. The CDR3 totals 13 residues.

About this clonotype itself: One base away lies a much larger clone, so this may be a sequencing read error. The chain couples TRBV7-9 to TRBJ2-3, with 16 nucleotides matching TRBD2. This CDR3 region has 19 residues. The germline CDR1 and CDR2 sequences are SEHNR and FQNEAQ (reference sequence). V was clipped by 8 bases and J by 2 bases; unmatched bases: 13. This CDR3 reads CASGTGEGTSGGATDTQYF. CDR3 nucleotides: TGTGCCAGCGGCACCGGGGAGGGGACTAGCGGGGGGGCCACAGATACGCAGTATTTT. The entire variable domain, with the rest obtained from reference TRBV7-9 and TRBJ2-3, is as follows: DTGVSQNPRHKITKRGQNVTFRCDPISEHNRLYWYRQTLGQGPEFLTYFQNEAQLEKSRLLSDRFSAERPKGSFSTLEIQRTEQGDSAMYLCASGTGEGTSGGATDTQYFGPGTRLTVL.

This clonotype appeared many times. This chain joins TRBV6-7 and TRBJ2-5, with 8 bases fitting TRBD2. TRBV6-7 is treated as an ORF (open reading frame) with a function not yet certain. J lost 2 bases, V lost 0 bases, and 8 bases had no gene match. The CDR3 totals 17 residues. In DNA form, the CDR3 reads TGTGCCAGCAGTTACTCGGAGGTGGAGCGGGGGCAAGAGACCCAGTACTTC. Translation: CASSYSEVERGQETQYF.

This clonotype came up many times. J is TRBJ1-2 and V is TRBV6-5; 7 bases match TRBD1. After removal of 5 bases from V and 3 bases from J, the junction contained 12 bases not matched to a gene. CDR1 and CDR2 (germline): MNHEY, SVGAGI. The CDR3 is made up of 16 amino acids. For the CDR3, the DNA is TGTGCCAGCAGTAACCTAGGGACAGCTTTTTACTATGGCTACACCTTC. Translation gives CASSNLGTAFYYGYTF.